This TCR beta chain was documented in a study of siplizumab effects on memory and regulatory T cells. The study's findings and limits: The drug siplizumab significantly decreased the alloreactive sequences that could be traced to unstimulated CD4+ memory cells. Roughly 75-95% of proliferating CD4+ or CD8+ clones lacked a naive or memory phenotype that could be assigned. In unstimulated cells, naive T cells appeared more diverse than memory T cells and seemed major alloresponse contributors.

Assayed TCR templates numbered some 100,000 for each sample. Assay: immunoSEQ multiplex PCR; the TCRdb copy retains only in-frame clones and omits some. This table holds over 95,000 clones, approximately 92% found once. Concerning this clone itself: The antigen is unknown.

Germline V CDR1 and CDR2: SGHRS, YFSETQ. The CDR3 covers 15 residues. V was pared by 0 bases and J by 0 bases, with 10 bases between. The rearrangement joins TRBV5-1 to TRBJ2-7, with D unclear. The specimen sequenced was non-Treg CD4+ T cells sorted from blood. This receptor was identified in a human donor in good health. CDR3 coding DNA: TGCGCCAGCAGCTTGGCACACGCGAGCTCCTACGAGCAGTACTTC. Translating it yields CASSLAHASSYEQYF.